This T cell receptor (beta chain) was sequenced for a study of T cell responses to AZD1222 COVID-19 vaccine. Study results and caveats: When two AZD1222 doses had been given, Spike-specific TCR breadth and depth rose. In a largely white British group with more females than males, clonal diversity was possibly underestimated. Sampling captured repertoires only after the peak T cell response.

A remark on this clone: Its target is not known.

The protocol was immunoSEQ multiplex PCR, while the TCRdb copy is restricted to in-frame clones and leaves out a portion. The sample consists of roughly 65,000 clones, approximately 87% of them appearing once. Sequenced material: peripheral blood, taken 28 days after the second AZD1222 dose. This clonotype was sampled from an adult who received the AZD1222 COVID-19 vaccine.

The DNA of the CDR3 is TGTGCCAGCAGCTTGGGAGGGACCTCCGGGTCACAAGAGACCCAGTACTTC. This gives the protein CASSLGGTSGSQETQYF. The chain has TRBV5-8 and TRBJ2-5; D is tentatively TRBD1 or TRBD2 (5 bases each). The V end lost 0 bases, the J end lost 2 bases, and 17 bases lay between the germline ends. Germline V gene lookup returns CDR1 SGHTS and CDR2 YDEGEE. The CDR3 covers 17 residues.